Listed here is a single TCR beta chain. The data originate from a study of blood T cell repertoires in COVID-19. Study as a whole: Samples representing acute and convalescent COVID-19 were sourced from the United States, Italy and Spain. From T cells, B-cell-depleted T cells, or PBMCs came the material, which was cDNA or gDNA.

Original processing methods: Cell counts per sample came from amplifying reference gene primers. Produced via immunoSEQ multiplex PCR; TCRdb's table is partial and in-frame only. The D gene and trimming were derived from the DNA, and the V and J assignments and clone size from that table. Here the sample spans roughly 330,000 clones, around 89% being singletons. The specimen was peripheral blood. The sequence came from a man younger than 35 who had recovered from COVID-19.

CDR3 residues: CSVYIQGTNEKLFF. Written as DNA, the CDR3 is TGCAGCGTTTATATCCAGGGTACTAATGAAAAACTGTTTTTT. The chain recombines TRBV29-1 with TRBJ1-4; weak D call: TRBD1 (5 bases). The V end lost 5 bases, the J end lost 2 bases, and 12 bases lay between the germline ends. CDR1 and CDR2 from the germline V gene are SQVTM and ANQGSEA. The CDR3 is 14 amino acids.